One sample yielded the 24 T cell receptor beta chains listed below, sequenced in a study of T-cell reconstitution after alpha-beta-depleted transplantation in children. Preparation of the TCRbeta library used unique molecular identifiers. TCRdb reanalysed the PCR reads using MiXCR and keeps one entry per CDR3 protein. Of 300,000 to 400,000 distinct CDR3 sequences listed, roughly 15% are singletons. The specimen comprised PBMCs, mostly from graft donor cells, sampled 360 days after TCRalphabeta/CD19-depleted stem cell transplant. The origin of the receptors is a male patient between 2 and 15 years old who had a stem cell transplant for acute lymphoblastic leukemia, so the T cells may come from the graft donor.

This clonotype has only a few counts. The chain links TRBV29-1 to TRBJ2-1; D not resolved. The CDR3 spans 13 residues. CDR1 is SQVTM and CDR2 is ANQGSEA in the germline V gene. CDR3 protein: CSLIVGSFNEQFF. The DNA for the CDR3 is TGCAGTTTGATAGTAGGGTCCTTTAATGAGCAGTTCTTC.

The chain recombines TRBV18 with TRBJ2-7, with D perhaps TRBD2 (6 bases). CDR3 length: 14 residues. V was clipped by 4 bases and J by 7 bases, with 17 bases between them. Germline loops: CDR1 KGHSH, CDR2 LQKENI. CDR3 nucleotides: TGTGCCAGCTCACGGAGGCTAGCGCGAGAAGAGCAGTACTTC. As protein: CASSRRLAREEQYF. Full variable domain (outside the CDR3, taken from reference TRBV18 and TRBJ2-7): NAGVMQNPRHLVRRRGQEARLRCSPMKGHSHVYWYRQLPEEGLKFMVYLQKENIIDESGMPKERFSAEFPKEGPSILRIQQVVRGDSAAYFCASSRRLAREEQYFGPGTRLTVT.

There are a few counts of this clonotype. This chain connects TRBV7-8 to TRBJ2-1; 9 bases fit TRBD2. CDR3 size: 17 residues. Unmatched junction bases numbered 11, after V lost 1 base and J lost 7 bases. In germline, CDR1 is SGHVS, CDR2 FQNEAQ. The CDR3 nucleotides are TGTGCCAGCAGCTTAGTGGCTAGCGGGATAATGGAGAATGAGCAGTTCTTC. Translated, it gives CASSLVASGIMENEQFF.

The chain recombines TRBV4-1 with TRBJ2-3, with D tentatively TRBD1 (5 bases). CDR3 length: 15 amino acids. In germline, CDR1 is MGHRA, CDR2 YSYEKL. The ends were cut back, 2 bases at V and 3 bases at J, with 12 bases in the middle. The chain's CDR3 is CASSQLLTGTDTQYF. CDR3 DNA: TGCGCCAGCAGCCAACTCCTAACAGGTACAGATACGCAGTATTTT.

This clonotype was detected only a few times. The J gene is TRBJ2-6, the V gene TRBV5-5, with a possible D match to TRBD2 (6 bases). With 2 bases removed from V and 0 bases from J, the gap between germline ends came to 15 bases. Germline loops: CDR1 SGHKS, CDR2 YYEKEE (reference sequence). The CDR3 sequence is 18 residues long. DNA of the CDR3: TGTGCCAGCAGCTTAGGAGGGATTCGCTACTCTGGGGCCAACGTCCTGACTTTC. It is translated as CASSLGGIRYSGANVLTF.

This clonotype was seen ten or more times. The J gene is TRBJ2-7, the V gene TRBV11-1; no clear D gene. The CDR3 is made up of 15 amino acids. Trimming shortened V by 4 bases and J by 4 bases, and 17 bases separated the two germline ends. Germline-derived CDR1 and CDR2 are SGHAT and FQDESV (reference sequence). CDR3: CASSSRVPGKYEQYF. CDR3 DNA sequence: TGTGCCAGCAGCTCCCGGGTCCCTGGAAAATACGAGCAGTACTTC.

This clonotype was detected only a few times. The V gene is TRBV27, the J gene TRBJ2-1; D assignment may be TRBD1 or TRBD2 (5 bases each). V lost 0 bases and J 3 bases, leaving 12 bases between the germline ends. There are 16 residues in the CDR3. CDR1 is MNHEY and CDR2 is SMNVEV in the germline V gene (reference sequence). This CDR3 is CASSLSPGTFYNEQFF. CDR3 coding DNA: TGTGCCAGCAGTTTATCGCCTGGGACCTTCTACAATGAGCAGTTCTTC.

This clonotype was counted between two and nine times. The chain links TRBV12-3 or TRBV12-4 to TRBJ1-5, with 7 bases lining up with TRBD1. The CDR3 totals 16 residues. The V and J ends lost 2 bases and 3 bases, in that order; junction bases with no gene match: 7. The CDR3 coding sequence is TGTGCCAGCAGTTTAACCCCAGGGGGATTCAATCAGCCCCAGCATTTT. Its translation is CASSLTPGGFNQPQHF.

As DNA, the CDR3 is TGTGCCAGCAACCAACAGGGCTCCTATGGCTACACCTTC. Its translation is CASNQQGSYGYTF. The chain is built from TRBV12-3 or TRBV12-4 and TRBJ1-2, with a possible D match to TRBD1 (6 bases). This CDR3 comprises 13 residues. V dropped 7 bases and J dropped 4 bases, with 13 bases sitting between them.

This clonotype was seen a handful of times. The gene calls are TRBV20-1 and TRBJ2-7, with TRBD2 matching over 7 bases. With V trimmed by 6 bases and J by 2 bases, 13 bases remained unmatched. Germline V gene sequence: CDR1 DFQATT, CDR2 SNEGSKA (reference sequence). The CDR3 spans 15 residues. CDR3 sequence reads: CSALFPSGGTYEQYF. DNA of the CDR3: TGCAGTGCCCTTTTTCCTAGCGGAGGGACCTACGAGCAGTACTTC.

The CDR3 is CATNQGPYEQYF. The CDR3 DNA follows: TGTGCCACCAACCAAGGGCCCTACGAGCAGTACTTC. V and J are TRBV24-1 and TRBJ2-7; D remains ambiguous. Germline-derived CDR1 and CDR2 are KGHDR and SFDVKD. V gave up 8 bases and J gave up 2 bases, with 9 bases separating them. The CDR3 runs 12 residues.

Only a few counts were recorded for this clonotype. V gene TRBV9 combines with J gene TRBJ2-7; a weak D match, TRBD1 (5 bases). The CDR3 consists of 15 residues. Germline loops: CDR1 SGDLS, CDR2 YYNGEE. Between the trimmed V and J ends, which lost 0 bases and 3 bases, there was a span of 13 bases. Here the CDR3 DNA reads TGTGCCAGCAGCGTAGAGGGGTTTAGTGGCTACGAGCAGTACTTC. This encodes CASSVEGFSGYEQYF.

This clonotype was detected only a few times. V usage is TRBV6-5 and J usage is TRBJ2-1, with D possibly being TRBD2 (7 bases). The germline V gene encodes CDR1 MNHEY and CDR2 SVGAGI. The CDR3 has 15 residues. Trimming took off 2 bases at V and 6 bases at J, with 14 bases between the two ends. CDR3 sequence: CASSYGGARSNEQFF. The CDR3 nucleotides are TGTGCCAGCAGTTACGGGGGGGCTAGGAGCAATGAGCAGTTCTTC.

The chain employs TRBV28 and TRBJ1-5, with D perhaps TRBD1 (6 bases). Germline V lookup: CDR1 MDHEN, CDR2 SYDVKM. The CDR3 extends over 17 amino acids. The V end lost 5 bases, the J end lost 0 bases, and 17 bases lay between the germline ends. CDR3 DNA sequence: TGTGCCAGCAGTAGGGGTTGGGGGGCCGATAGCAATCAGCCCCAGCATTTT. The encoded protein is CASSRGWGADSNQPQHF.

This chain joins TRBV20-1 and TRBJ2-5; possible D gene TRBD1, 5 bases. This CDR3 is 13 amino acids long. Trimming took 8 bases from V and 7 from J, leaving 20 bases between them. Germline CDR1 DFQATT, CDR2 SNEGSKA (reference sequence). The CDR3 DNA is TGCAGTACCCCGGACAAAGGGTGGCTGACCCAGTACTTC. Protein sequence: CSTPDKGWLTQYF.

Comments on this clonotype: One junction end does not reproduce the germline sequence, and a read error may be involved. V and J are TRBV4-1 and TRBJ2-7; no clear D. In germline, CDR1 is MGHRA, CDR2 YSYEKL. This CDR3 is 13 amino acids long. The CDR3 DNA follows: TGCCCCAGCAGCCAAGAGAGAGTAGGCGAGCAGTACTTC. Residues: CPSSQERVGEQYF.

This rearrangement joins TRBV12-3 or TRBV12-4 to TRBJ2-4; TRBD2 is a possible D gene (6 bases). V dropped 4 bases and J dropped 5 bases, with 12 bases sitting between them. The CDR3 has 14 residues. This CDR3 reads CASSSSSVENIQYF. In nucleotides, the CDR3 is TGTGCCAGCAGTTCGTCTAGCGTGGAAAACATTCAGTACTTC.

This clonotype has just a few counts. The chain uses TRBV10-3 and TRBJ2-1; 8 bases map to TRBD2. The V gene's germline CDR1 is ENHRY and CDR2 SYGVKD. J gave up 9 bases and V 2 bases, and 9 bases lay outside the gene matches. CDR3 length: 15 residues. The CDR3 loop is CAISEPLGSGSEQFF. CDR3 nucleotides: TGTGCCATCAGTGAGCCGTTGGGGAGCGGGAGTGAGCAGTTCTTC.

In this sample, this clonotype turned up a few times. V gene TRBV5-1 combines with J gene TRBJ2-2; D possibly uses TRBD1 or TRBD2 (6 bases each). V shed 0 bases and J shed 7 bases, with 13 bases lying between them. The CDR3 has 15 amino acids. The germline CDR1 and CDR2 sequences are SGHRS and YFSETQ. Here the CDR3 DNA reads TGCGCCAGCAGCTTGGCCGGGGGCCTAATCGGGGAGCTGTTTTTT. Translating it yields CASSLAGGLIGELFF. The variable domain in full, completed from reference TRBV5-1 and TRBJ2-2, reads KAGVTQTPRYLIKTRGQQVTLSCSPISGHRSVSWYQQTPGQGLQFLFEYFSETQRNKGNFPGRFSGRQFSNSRSEMNVSTLELGDSALYLCASSLAGGLIGELFFGEGSRLTVL.

The chain couples TRBV7-2 to TRBJ2-5; 8 bases align to TRBD1. V was pared by 2 bases and J by 4 bases, with 12 bases of the junction left unmatched. This CDR3 comprises 17 residues. Per the germline V gene, CDR1 is SGHTA and CDR2 is FQGNSA. The CDR3 is CASSLLGRGRIRETQYF. As DNA, the CDR3 is TGTGCCAGCAGCTTATTGGGCAGGGGGCGTATAAGAGAGACCCAGTACTTC.

This chain joins TRBV20-1 and TRBJ2-7, with D unresolved. Between the trimmed V and J ends, which lost 2 bases and 2 bases, there was a span of 10 bases. The germline CDR1 and CDR2 sequences are DFQATT and SNEGSKA (reference sequence). The CDR3 sequence is 13 residues long. The CDR3 DNA reads as TGCAGTGCTAGACTAGTCCTACCCTACGAGCAGTACTTC. It specifies CSARLVLPYEQYF.

The chain has TRBV12-3 or TRBV12-4 and TRBJ1-5; 8 positions agree with TRBD1. V trimming: 6 bases; J trimming: 7 bases; junction bases outside the gene matches: 11. CDR3 length equals 15 residues. This CDR3 is CASSDTGTGRQPQHF. In DNA, the CDR3 is TGTGCCAGCAGCGACACAGGGACAGGCCGCCAGCCCCAGCATTTT.

The V gene is TRBV7-3, the J gene TRBJ2-2; a possible D gene is TRBD1 (6 bases). V lost 5 bases to trimming and J lost 1 base, with 8 bases between them. This CDR3 is 14 amino acids long. Germline values: CDR1 SGHTA, CDR2 FQGTGA. DNA for the CDR3: TGTGCCAGCAGCAAGACAGGGAACACCGGGGAGCTGTTTTTT. Translation: CASSKTGNTGELFF.

This clonotype was recorded many times. The genes are TRBV7-8 and TRBJ2-3; D gene uncertain. V lost 1 base to trimming and J lost 6 bases, with 11 bases between them. Germline V CDR1 and CDR2: SGHVS, FQNEAQ. CDR3 length: 14 residues. CDR3 sequence: CASSLDGAWDTQYF. CDR3 in DNA: TGTGCCAGCAGCTTAGATGGAGCATGGGATACGCAGTATTTT.